This passage covers 6 T cell receptor beta chains from one sample sequenced in a study of control samples from healthy donors and cancer patients. Only in-frame clones appear in the TCRdb table, and some are missing; sequencing was by immunoSEQ multiplex PCR. Counted here are 84,000 or so clones, approximately 82% occurring once; the ten biggest clones make up around 10%. Material for sequencing was PBMCs. The receptors originated from a man in his 60s with head and neck cancer.

V usage is TRBV5-1 and J usage is TRBJ2-3, with TRBD2 as a possible D gene (6 bases). Deletions cut 0 bases from V and 3 bases from J, with 11 bases between. The CDR3 has 15 residues. CDR1 and CDR2 (germline): SGHRS, YFSETQ. The CDR3, as DNA: TGCGCCAGCAGCTTGGCCGATGCGGGAACAGATACGCAGTATTTT. Translated: CASSLADAGTDTQYF. Together with reference TRBV5-1 and TRBJ2-3, the CDR3 gives the full variable domain: KAGVTQTPRYLIKTRGQQVTLSCSPISGHRSVSWYQQTPGQGLQFLFEYFSETQRNKGNFPGRFSGRQFSNSRSEMNVSTLELGDSALYLCASSLADAGTDTQYFGPGTRLTVL.

This rearrangement joins TRBV4-1 to TRBJ1-1; TRBD1 is a possible D gene (6 bases). CDR1 is MGHRA and CDR2 is YSYEKL in the germline V gene. Trimming cost V 5 bases and J 4 bases, with 17 bases left between them. CDR3 length: 15 amino acids. This chain's CDR3 is CASSTHLQGRTEAFF. CDR3 nucleotide sequence: TGCGCCAGCAGCACTCACCTACAGGGACGCACTGAAGCTTTCTTT.

In its sample, this clone is large. The J gene is TRBJ1-2, the V gene TRBV5-4; 10 bases align to TRBD1. This CDR3 has 16 residues. From germline, CDR1 is SGHNT and CDR2 YYREEE (reference sequence). J was trimmed by 0 bases and V by 4 bases; bases with no gene match: 6. The CDR3 nucleotides are TGTGCCAGCAGCGGTGGGACAGGGGCCACTAACTATGGCTACACCTTC. This encodes CASSGGTGATNYGYTF.

This clone was observed once. The chain carries TRBV6-1 and TRBJ1-1; D uncertain. The germline CDR1 and CDR2 sequences are MNHNS and SASEGT. There are 15 residues in the CDR3. V was shortened by 3 bases and J by 3 bases, with 14 bases between the two germline ends. The CDR3 region is CASSEGVRLYTEAFF. The CDR3 bases are TGTGCCAGCAGTGAGGGTGTGCGGTTGTACACTGAAGCTTTCTTT.

The chain is built from TRBV10-3 and TRBJ2-7; possibly TRBD2 for D (5 bases). The germline gives CDR1 ENHRY, CDR2 SYGVKD. The CDR3 loop spans 13 amino acids. V lost 6 bases, J lost 3 bases, and 12 bases lay in between. This CDR3 reads CAIRRTSGYEQYF. DNA for the CDR3: TGTGCCATCAGGAGGACTTCAGGCTACGAGCAGTACTTC.

The chain employs TRBV19 and TRBJ2-2, with 7 bases fitting TRBD1. The CDR3 is made up of 15 amino acids. Germline loops: CDR1 LNHDA, CDR2 SQIVND (reference sequence). V lost 7 bases to trimming and J lost 3 bases; unmatched junction nucleotides: 8. The chain's CDR3 is CASTSGGFHTGELFF. The CDR3 DNA is TGTGCCAGTACGTCAGGGGGATTTCACACCGGGGAGCTGTTTTTT.